This entry describes one T cell receptor beta chain. The CDR3 spans 14 residues. The germline V gene has CDR1 SGDLS and CDR2 YYNGEE. The V and J ends lost 4 bases and 0 bases respectively, with 9 bases between them. This table comes from immunoSEQ multiplex PCR, and its TCRdb copy is limited to in-frame clones, with some not included. The sample lists about 1.5 million clones, 95% to 99% occurring once. These data are taken from a study of shared clonotypes between healthy human individuals. The chain has TRBV9 and TRBJ2-3, with TRBD1 as a possible D gene (6 bases). This TCR derives from a man younger than 45 in good health. Sequenced: naive CD4+ T cells sorted from blood. Subset described: CD45RA+ positively selected. CDR3 residues: CASSIQGSTDTQYF. DNA for the CDR3: TGTGCCAGCAGCATACAGGGAAGCACAGATACGCAGTATTTT.